Each of the 17 T cell receptor beta chains below was sequenced from the same sample in a study of blood T cell repertoires in COVID-19. TCRdb keeps only in-frame clones here, not all; method: immunoSEQ multiplex PCR. The sample has about 100,000 clones; approximately 88% are singletons. Sequencing input: peripheral blood. All receptors come from a woman aged 55-75 years with acute or convalescent COVID-19.

This clone was found once. This rearrangement joins TRBV30 to TRBJ2-3; TRBD2 is a possible D gene (5 bases). V was pared by 4 bases and J by 2 bases, with 10 bases between. The CDR3 is 13 residues long. The V gene's germline CDR1 is GTSNPN and CDR2 SVGIG (reference sequence). DNA for the CDR3: TGTGCCTGGACTAGAGGGAACACAGATACGCAGTATTTT. This gives the protein CAWTRGNTDTQYF.

The V gene is TRBV5-4, the J gene TRBJ1-4; no reliable D call. V was clipped by 5 bases and J by 5 bases, with 10 bases between them. Germline V gene sequence: CDR1 SGHNT, CDR2 YYREEE (reference sequence). The CDR3 consists of 13 residues. The CDR3 DNA sequence: TGTGCCAGCAGACCCCGTGGCAATGAAAAACTGTTTTTT. Amino acids: CASRPRGNEKLFF.

The chain recombines TRBV4-2 with TRBJ1-1; 12 bases are a match to TRBD1. With V trimmed by 1 base and J by 11 bases, 5 bases remained unmatched. Germline CDR1 LGHNA, CDR2 YNFKEQ. This CDR3 has 14 amino acids. For the CDR3, the DNA is TGTGCCAGCAGCCAAGGGGGACAGGGGGCTCGGGCTTTCTTT. Its translation is CASSQGGQGARAFF.

The J gene is TRBJ2-1, the V gene TRBV5-1; a possible D gene is TRBD1 (6 bases). Trimming took off 4 bases at V and 4 bases at J, with 15 bases between the two ends. CDR3 length: 15 amino acids. CDR1 SGHRS and CDR2 YFSETQ come from the germline V gene. DNA for the CDR3: TGCGCCAGCAGCGACAGGACCCGGGGTTACAATGAGCAGTTCTTC. Translating it yields CASSDRTRGYNEQFF.

The V call is TRBV6-5, the J call TRBJ2-1; 11 bases agree with TRBD2. With 4 bases clipped from V and 7 bases from J, the junction kept 6 bases outside the gene matches. Germline CDR1 MNHEY, CDR2 SVGAGI. There are 15 residues in the CDR3. The chain's CDR3 is CASSSIAGGENEQFF. The DNA of the CDR3 is TGTGCCAGCAGTTCGATAGCGGGAGGGGAGAATGAGCAGTTCTTC.

This clone was observed a handful of times. V is TRBV5-1 and J is TRBJ2-3; D is unresolved. The length of the CDR3 is 14 residues. CDR1 SGHRS and CDR2 YFSETQ come from the germline V gene. Trimming took off 0 bases at V and 2 bases at J, with 7 bases between the two ends. The CDR3, as DNA: TGCGCCAGCAGCTTGGGGCGGCCCACAGATACGCAGTATTTT. Protein product: CASSLGRPTDTQYF.

V gene TRBV29-1 combines with J gene TRBJ1-2, with D unresolved. Trimming removed 5 bases from V and 4 bases from J, with 11 bases in between. CDR3 size: 12 residues. Germline V CDR1 and CDR2: SQVTM, ANQGSEA. CDR3 region: CSVLDGIYGYTF. The DNA for the CDR3 is TGCAGCGTTCTGGACGGGATCTATGGCTACACCTTC.

The chain combines TRBV5-4 with TRBJ1-4, with D possibly matching TRBD1 (5 bases). There are 14 residues in the CDR3. V was cut by 1 base and J by 3 bases, with 7 bases left in between. Germline lookup yields CDR1 SGHNT and CDR2 YYREEE (reference sequence). CDR3 amino acids: CASSLSQANEKLFF. DNA of the CDR3: TGTGCCAGCAGCTTGTCACAGGCTAATGAAAAACTGTTTTTT.

The chain couples TRBV7-8 to TRBJ1-1, with 12 bases that match TRBD1. Germline V gene sequence: CDR1 SGHVS, CDR2 FQNEAQ. This CDR3 spans 13 amino acids. With V trimmed by 5 bases and J by 11 bases, 6 bases remained unmatched. CDR3 bases: TGTGCCAGCAGCCCCGGGACAGGGGGCCGGGCTTTCTTT. Its translation: CASSPGTGGRAFF.

This clone has a handful of counts. The chain has TRBV5-1 and TRBJ2-3; 12 nucleotides agree with TRBD1. The CDR3 covers 17 residues. V dropped 4 bases and J dropped 1; count of bases not matched to a gene: 7. Per the germline V gene, CDR1 is SGHRS and CDR2 is YFSETQ. CDR3 nucleotide sequence: TGCGCCAGCAGCGGGCGAGGGACAGGGGGCGGCACAGATACGCAGTATTTT. Encoded protein: CASSGRGTGGGTDTQYF.

The chain recombines TRBV28 with TRBJ1-1, with unresolved D. There are 14 residues in the CDR3. V lost 3 bases and J lost 1, with 9 bases in between. Germline V gene lookup returns CDR1 MDHEN and CDR2 SYDVKM. Written as DNA, the CDR3 is TGTGCCAGCAGTTTGGCCCGACAGAACACTGAAGCTTTCTTT. This encodes CASSLARQNTEAFF.

V usage is TRBV3-1 (or the pseudogene TRBV3-2) and J usage is TRBJ2-2; 11 bases are shared with TRBD2. CDR1 is LGHDT, CDR2 YNNKEL, per germline (reference sequence). The V gene end was trimmed by 3 bases and the J gene end by 0 bases; junction bases not matched to a gene: 0. The CDR3 has 16 residues. The CDR3 DNA follows: TGTGCCAGCAGCCATAGCGGGAGGGCGAACACCGGGGAGCTGTTTTTT. Amino acid sequence: CASSHSGRANTGELFF.

The chain is built from TRBV24-1 and TRBJ1-2, with a weak D call TRBD1 (5 bases). The CDR3 runs to 13 residues. Between the trimmed V and J ends, which lost 6 bases and 1 base, there was a span of 8 bases. Germline assignment: CDR1 KGHDR and CDR2 SFDVKD. This CDR3 reads CATSSDSNYGYTF. The CDR3 nucleotides are TGTGCCACCAGTTCCGACAGTAACTATGGCTACACCTTC.

The rearrangement uses TRBV3-1 (or the pseudogene TRBV3-2) and TRBJ1-4; 8 bases are a match to TRBD1. CDR1 and CDR2 from the germline V gene are LGHDT and YNNKEL (reference sequence). V was clipped by 0 bases and J by 10 bases; unmatched bases: 10. The CDR3 totals 16 residues. CDR3 protein: CASSQDNGQGRGKLFF. As DNA, the CDR3 is TGTGCCAGCAGCCAAGATAACGGACAGGGAAGAGGAAAACTGTTTTTT.

The chain joins TRBV3-1 (or the pseudogene TRBV3-2) to TRBJ2-7, with D possibly being TRBD2 (6 bases). Germline V lookup: CDR1 LGHDT, CDR2 YNNKEL (reference sequence). Trimming cost V 7 bases and J 7 bases, with 11 bases left between them. The CDR3 covers 11 residues. In DNA form, the CDR3 reads TGTGCCAGCACCCATCGGGGGGAGCAGTACTTC. This sequence encodes CASTHRGEQYF.

The chain recombines TRBV7-9 with TRBJ1-3; TRBD1 is a possible D gene (6 bases). Trimming left V 5 bases short and J 3 bases short, with 11 bases between. The CDR3 has 14 amino acids. Germline V gene data show CDR1 as SEHNR and CDR2 as FQNEAQ (reference sequence). CDR3 amino acids: CASSPGTLGNTIYF. CDR3 nucleotides: TGTGCCAGCAGCCCAGGGACACTTGGAAACACCATATATTTT.

The V gene is TRBV19, the J gene TRBJ2-1; D might be TRBD1 (6 bases). Trimming removed 8 bases from V and 9 bases from J, with 20 bases in between. This CDR3 has 14 residues. Germline V gives CDR1 LNHDA, CDR2 SQIVND (reference sequence). CDR3 nucleotides: TGTGCCAGTCGGTCTGGGGGCGGAGTTTTTGAGCAGTTCTTC. Translation gives CASRSGGGVFEQFF.